These 27 T cell receptor beta chains were sequenced from one sample in a study of read filtering for tumor transcriptome and immune sequencing. This library used 300 to 500 ng RNA and molecular barcoded adaptors spanning alpha/delta and beta/gamma chains. Each CDR3 protein gets one entry after TCRdb re-called the reads with MiXCR. This table has over 25,000 distinct CDR3 sequences, approximately 15% appearing once. Sample: a population of CD138-negative cells sorted from bone marrow. The receptor source for this set is a donor aged 40 or over with multiple myeloma.

In its sample, this clonotype was seen many times. The gene calls are TRBV20-1 and TRBJ2-7, with 12 bases fitting TRBD2. Trimming at V came to 0 bases and at J to 3 bases, leaving 6 bases not matched to a gene. There are 16 residues in the CDR3. Germline V CDR1 and CDR2: DFQATT, SNEGSKA (reference sequence). CDR3 loop: CSARDTSGRLLYEQYF. As DNA, the CDR3 is TGCAGTGCTAGAGATACTAGCGGGAGGCTACTCTACGAGCAGTACTTC.

This clonotype was observed many times. V and J are TRBV19 and TRBJ2-1; 8 positions agree with TRBD1. Germline V gene data show CDR1 as LNHDA and CDR2 as SQIVND (reference sequence). The CDR3 covers 16 residues. J lost 4 bases, V lost 6 bases, and 11 bases had no gene match. The CDR3 sequence: CASRTPGGTGYNEQFF. DNA for the CDR3: TGTGCCAGTAGAACCCCCGGAGGGACAGGATACAATGAGCAGTTCTTC.

This clonotype was seen repeatedly, ten times or more. The rearrangement links TRBV5-6 to TRBJ2-1; TRBD2 matches 9 bases. Unmatched junction bases numbered 11, after V lost 4 bases and J lost 6 bases. Germline assignment: CDR1 SGHDT and CDR2 YYEEEE. This CDR3 has 16 residues. This chain's CDR3 is CASSPTGAGGLNEQFF. The DNA of the CDR3 is TGTGCCAGCAGCCCGACGGGAGCGGGAGGTCTCAATGAGCAGTTCTTC.

The sample holds many counts of this clonotype. CDR3: CASSPNPSGTNTGELFF. The CDR3 nucleotides are TGTGCCAGCAGCCCGAACCCTAGCGGAACTAACACCGGGGAGCTGTTTTTT. The V gene is TRBV3-1, the J gene TRBJ2-2, with TRBD2 matching 7 bases. CDR3 length: 17 residues. The V segment lost 4 bases and the J segment 2 bases; nucleotides outside the gene matches: 10. In germline, CDR1 is LGHDT, CDR2 YNNKEL (reference sequence).

This rearrangement joins TRBV11-2 to TRBJ2-3; 10 positions match TRBD2. Germline V gene sequence: CDR1 SGHAT, CDR2 FQNNGV. V shed 3 bases, J shed 4 bases, and the junction held 7 bases outside the gene matches. The CDR3 runs 16 residues. The CDR3 reads CASSLVAGGFADTQYF. In nucleotides, the CDR3 is TGTGCCAGCAGCTTGGTAGCGGGAGGTTTCGCAGATACGCAGTATTTT.

This clonotype has at least ten counts. V and J are TRBV18 and TRBJ1-2; 7 bases align to TRBD1. The germline gives CDR1 KGHSH, CDR2 LQKENI. V gave up 6 bases and J gave up 3 bases; unmatched junction bases: 19. The CDR3 extends over 18 amino acids. The CDR3 sequence is CASSPESGNRGGDYGYTF. The CDR3 DNA reads TGTGCCAGCTCCCCCGAGTCCGGAAACAGGGGTGGTGACTATGGCTACACCTTC.

This clonotype was detected only a few times. The chain couples TRBV11-2 to TRBJ2-1; 11 bases align to TRBD1. V trimming: 5 bases; J trimming: 9 bases; junction bases outside the gene matches: 9. The germline V gene encodes CDR1 SGHAT and CDR2 FQNNGV. The CDR3 runs 15 residues. In nucleotides, the CDR3 is TGTGCCAGCAGCCCTACACGGACAGGGGGCAGTGAGCAGTTCTTC. It is translated as CASSPTRTGGSEQFF.

The rearrangement links TRBV7-2 to TRBJ2-1; possibly TRBD2 for D (6 bases). The germline gives CDR1 SGHTA, CDR2 FQGNSA. The CDR3 length is 14 residues. Trimming removed 5 bases from V and 7 bases from J, with 15 bases in between. CDR3 sequence (DNA): TGTGCCAGCAGCCTTGATTGGGCGGGAAATGAGCAGTTCTTC. Its protein product is CASSLDWAGNEQFF.

In this sample, this clonotype turned up many times. The rearrangement uses TRBV20-1 and TRBJ2-1, with no clear D. The CDR3 sequence is 13 residues long. The germline V and J ends were trimmed by 5 bases and 6 bases, with 14 bases remaining between them. Germline values: CDR1 DFQATT, CDR2 SNEGSKA (reference sequence). The CDR3 region has the DNA TGCAGTGCTCACGATCCGGTCCCCAATGAGCAGTTCTTC. Translating gives CSAHDPVPNEQFF.

This clonotype was found many times. The chain employs TRBV20-1 and TRBJ2-7; unclear D gene. V was clipped by 5 bases and J by 7 bases, with 15 bases between them. CDR3 length: 12 residues. Per the germline V gene, CDR1 is DFQATT and CDR2 is SNEGSKA (reference sequence). In DNA form, the CDR3 reads TGCAGTGCTGACCCCCTAGTCTGGGAGCAGTACTTC. It specifies CSADPLVWEQYF.

This clonotype appeared many times. V gene TRBV5-1 combines with J gene TRBJ2-1; 13 positions match TRBD2. The CDR3 loop spans 17 amino acids. Germline V gene sequence: CDR1 SGHRS, CDR2 YFSETQ. After removal of 3 bases from V and 3 bases from J, the junction contained 6 bases not matched to a gene. The CDR3 loop reads CASSSRTSGRFYNEQFF. The CDR3 DNA reads as TGCGCCAGCAGCTCGAGGACTAGCGGGAGATTCTACAATGAGCAGTTCTTC.

This clonotype occurred many times. V usage is TRBV19 and J usage is TRBJ2-3; the D is unclear. CDR3 length equals 15 residues. Per the germline V gene, CDR1 is LNHDA and CDR2 is SQIVND (reference sequence). V shed 4 bases and J shed 7 bases, with 18 bases lying between them. The CDR3 nucleotides are TGTGCCAGTAGTAATTCGGTGATGAGAAGCAATACGCAGTATTTT. This translates into CASSNSVMRSNTQYF.

This clonotype was seen at least ten times. The V and J genes are TRBV19 and TRBJ2-5, with 8 bases aligning to TRBD1. Germline CDR1 and CDR2: LNHDA and SQIVND (reference sequence). This CDR3 has 13 amino acids. Trimming took 7 bases from V and 3 from J; bases not matched to a gene: 4. DNA for the CDR3: TGTGCCAGTACCCCGACAGGGGAAGAGACCCAGTACTTC. This sequence encodes CASTPTGEETQYF.

As regards this clonotype: A read error is likely here: a far larger clone is one base away. V and J are TRBV6-2 or TRBV6-3 and TRBJ1-4; 10 bases agree with TRBD2. Matching the DNA end better, TRBJ2-3 makes the J call doubtful. Germline V gene data show CDR1 as MNHEY and CDR2 as SVGEGT. The CDR3 sequence is 20 residues long. In DNA, the CDR3 is TGTGCCAGCAGTTACGTTGGACTAGCGGAGAAAATTCGGCACACAGATACGCAGTATTTT. This encodes CASSYVGLAEKIRHTDTQYF.

This clonotype was counted between two and nine times. Being one base from a much bigger clone, this may be a read error. CDR3 in DNA: TGTGCCAGCAGTTCCTTCTTCAATGAGCAGTCCTTC. Its protein product is CASSSFFNEQSF. The chain has TRBV12-3 or TRBV12-4 and TRBJ2-1; no firm D call. There are 12 residues in the CDR3.

This clonotype was recorded many times. This chain connects TRBV5-1 to TRBJ2-1; D might be TRBD2 (5 bases). Germline CDR1 and CDR2: SGHRS and YFSETQ. CDR3 size: 14 residues. With 1 base removed from V and 7 bases from J, the gap between germline ends came to 12 bases. CDR3 sequence: CASSLTASGNEQFF. The CDR3, as DNA: TGCGCCAGCAGCTTGACGGCCAGCGGAAATGAGCAGTTCTTC.

This clonotype was seen at least ten times. The rearrangement joins TRBV27 to TRBJ1-5; TRBD1 might be the D (6 bases). V dropped 5 bases and J dropped 4 bases, with 15 bases sitting between them. The length of the CDR3 is 15 residues. Germline CDR1 and CDR2: MNHEY and SMNVEV (reference sequence). This chain's CDR3 is CASSRGEQLNQPQHF. The CDR3 DNA follows: TGTGCCAGCAGTAGGGGGGAACAGTTAAATCAGCCCCAGCATTTT.

In this sample, this clonotype is medium-sized. The chain is built from TRBV11-2 and TRBJ2-1; D unclear. The germline CDR1 and CDR2 sequences are SGHAT and FQNNGV. The CDR3 consists of 16 residues. Trimming pared 2 bases from V and 5 bases from J, leaving 16 bases between. In DNA form, the CDR3 reads TGTGCCAGCAGCTTAATGTGGCAAGCCGAAAACAATGAGCAGTTCTTC. Protein: CASSLMWQAENNEQFF.

This chain joins TRBV13 and TRBJ2-5; D possibly corresponds to TRBD1 (5 bases). Trimming left V 5 bases short and J 5 bases short, with 15 bases between. This CDR3 has 14 amino acids. CDR1 and CDR2 (germline): PRHDT, FYEKMQ (reference sequence). The CDR3 loop is CASSLHRPRETQYF. The DNA of the CDR3 is TGTGCCAGCAGCCTCCACAGGCCTCGGGAGACCCAGTACTTC.

This clonotype was observed at least ten times. The gene calls are TRBV7-2 and TRBJ2-7; D gene ambiguous. Germline lookup yields CDR1 SGHTA and CDR2 FQGNSA. CDR3 size: 15 residues. V gave up 7 bases and J gave up 2 bases, with 18 bases separating them. For the CDR3, the DNA is TGTGCCAGCACTTCCACCCCAGCATTGACCTACGAGCAGTACTTC. Amino acids: CASTSTPALTYEQYF.

This clonotype was counted ten times or more. V and J are TRBV4-1 and TRBJ2-1, with a weak D call TRBD2 (5 bases). This CDR3 region has 16 residues. The germline gives CDR1 MGHRA, CDR2 YSYEKL. The V end was cut by 0 bases, the J end by 6 bases, with 15 bases between. CDR3 in DNA: TGCGCCAGCAGCCAAGAGAGAGCGGCCTCAATCAATGAGCAGTTCTTC. Protein product: CASSQERAASINEQFF.

This clonotype was observed many times. The chain links TRBV19 to TRBJ1-4; 8 positions agree with TRBD1. The germline V gene has CDR1 LNHDA and CDR2 SQIVND (reference sequence). The CDR3 loop spans 15 amino acids. V was pared by 5 bases and J by 6 bases, with 8 bases of the junction left unmatched. The CDR3 region has the DNA TGTGCCAGTAGTCCGCTCAGGGGGCAAGATGAAAAACTGTTTTTT. Translated: CASSPLRGQDEKLFF. Combining the CDR3 with reference TRBV19 and TRBJ1-4 gives the whole variable domain DGGITQSPKYLFRKEGQNVTLSCEQNLNHDAMYWYRQDPGQGLRLIYYSQIVNDFQKGDIAEGYSVSREKKESFPLTVTSAQKNPTAFYLCASSPLRGQDEKLFFGSGTQLSVL.

The chain links TRBV10-3 to TRBJ2-7; 7 positions agree with TRBD2. Germline CDR1 ENHRY, CDR2 SYGVKD. After removal of 11 bases from V and 5 bases from J, the junction contained 15 bases not matched to a gene. The CDR3 sequence is 14 residues long. In DNA, the CDR3 is TGTGCCTCCTGCCCAGCGGGAACGGTCCACGAGCAGTACTTC. This gives the protein CASCPAGTVHEQYF.

This clonotype was counted many times. The CDR3 coding sequence is TGTGCCAGCAGGGAGGAGAACATTCAGTACTTC. This sequence encodes CASREENIQYF. The chain carries TRBV28 and TRBJ2-4, with D maybe TRBD2 (5 bases). Deletions cut 6 bases from V and 7 bases from J, with 7 bases between. This CDR3 comprises 11 residues. CDR1 is MDHEN, CDR2 SYDVKM, per germline.

Remarks on this clonotype: Just one base apart from a much larger clone, this may be a read error. The gene calls are TRBV29-1 and TRBJ2-4, with D hard to call. V was trimmed by 0 bases and J by 6 bases, leaving 9 bases between them. Germline V gene data show CDR1 as SQVTM and CDR2 as ANQGSEA. There are 13 residues in the CDR3. The CDR3 region is CSVEDNRRNIQYF. The CDR3 nucleotides are TGCAGCGTTGAAGATAACCGGAGAAACATTCAGTACTTC. Full variable domain (remainder filled in from reference TRBV29-1 and TRBJ2-4): SAVISQKPSRDICQRGTSLTIQCQVDSQVTMMFWYRQQPGQSLTLIATANQGSEATYESGFVIDKFPISRPNLTFSTLTVSNMSPEDSSIYLCSVEDNRRNIQYFGAGTRLSVL.

This clonotype was counted at least ten times. The chain links TRBV20-1 to TRBJ2-6, with D possibly matching TRBD2 (6 bases). The V gene lost 0 bases and the J gene lost 2 bases, with 20 bases spanning the gap. The CDR3 sequence is 19 residues long. In germline, CDR1 is DFQATT, CDR2 SNEGSKA (reference sequence). This CDR3 reads CSARDAGTEIPPGANVLTF. The CDR3, as DNA: TGCAGTGCTAGAGATGCCGGGACTGAAATTCCTCCTGGGGCCAACGTCCTGACTTTC.

This clonotype occurred a few times. This chain links TRBV18 with TRBJ2-7; 8 nucleotides agree with TRBD2. J gave up 2 bases and V 2 bases, and 8 bases lay outside the gene matches. The CDR3 has 16 amino acids. Germline V gene lookup returns CDR1 KGHSH and CDR2 LQKENI. The CDR3 reads CASSPNGAGGPYEQYF. The CDR3 DNA reads as TGTGCCAGCTCACCAAACGGGGCGGGAGGCCCCTACGAGCAGTACTTC.